This paragraph covers one T cell receptor (beta chain) sequence. The antigen is undetermined. Of the isolated RNA, all was reverse transcribed, and so the sequenced material was expressed TCRB transcripts. The repertoire was sequenced with immunoSEQ multiplex PCR; TCRdb's copy has only in-frame clones and lacks some. The data contain roughly 140,000 clones, 11% of them seen just once; the ten biggest clones take up 2% to 2.5%. The CDR3 sequence is 12 residues long. V was pared by 4 bases and J by 3 bases, with 1 base of the junction left unmatched. Germline assignment: CDR1 SGHRS and CDR2 YFSETQ. This record belongs to a study of beta chain features in type 1 diabetes. Study-level results: It was among patients, rather than healthy donors, that naive, central memory and Treg TCRB repertoires appeared more similar.

Blood was collected once per donor into heparin, averaging about 100 mL. Naive, central memory, regulatory and stem cell-like memory cells within the CD4+ compartment were sorted using CD45RO/CCR7/CD25/CD127/CD95/CD27. Each of the sorted populations had a purity greater than 98%. The rearrangement links TRBV5-1 to TRBJ2-7; TRBD2 matches 7 bases. Sequenced sample: central memory CD4+ T cells from blood. The sequence derives from a man younger than 35 in good health. The CDR3 DNA follows: TGCGCCAGCAGCCGGACTAGCTACGAGCAGTACTTC. Encoded protein: CASSRTSYEQYF.